Listed below are T cell receptor beta chains from one sample, sequenced in a study of control samples from healthy donors and cancer patients. TCRdb's table, derived via immunoSEQ multiplex PCR, lists solely in-frame clones and lacks some. The sample holds 50,000 or so clones, around 95% seen once. The sequencing input was blood. Receptors were obtained from a woman aged 18-29 years in good health. The CDR3 runs from the conserved cysteine through the conserved F or W. Each record gives: V gene, CDR3 length, D gene, J gene, CDR3 protein. A D gene is named only where the DNA matches it firmly.

v_gene: TRBV12-3/TRBV12-4
len: 13
d_gene: .
j_gene: TRBJ2-7
CDR3aa: CASSFGLPYEQYF

v_gene: TRBV9
len: 16
d_gene: .
j_gene: TRBJ2-6
CDR3aa: CASSVGGYSGANVLTF

v_gene: TRBV28
len: 13
d_gene: .
j_gene: TRBJ1-4
CDR3aa: CASSLPINEKLFF

v_gene: TRBV2
len: 15
d_gene: .
j_gene: TRBJ2-2
CDR3aa: CASSAPEVSPGELFF

v_gene: TRBV10-2
len: 16
d_gene: TRBD2
j_gene: TRBJ2-2
CDR3aa: CASSDHSGGYTGELFF

v_gene: TRBV2
len: 15
d_gene: TRBD1
j_gene: TRBJ1-4
CDR3aa: CASSEMGQGGEKLFF

v_gene: TRBV18
len: 14
d_gene: .
j_gene: TRBJ2-3
CDR3aa: CASSGGAYTDTQYF

v_gene: TRBV5-1
len: 16
d_gene: TRBD1
j_gene: TRBJ2-7
CDR3aa: CASSFTDRGGFYEQYF

v_gene: TRBV7-3
len: 15
d_gene: TRBD2
j_gene: TRBJ2-1
CDR3aa: CASSEQRGGYNEQFF

v_gene: TRBV30
len: 14
d_gene: TRBD1
j_gene: TRBJ1-2
CDR3aa: CAWSPGGPDYGYTF

v_gene: TRBV5-1
len: 14
d_gene: .
j_gene: TRBJ1-1
CDR3aa: CASSLRSGSTEAFF

v_gene: TRBV5-1
len: 16
d_gene: .
j_gene: TRBJ2-3
CDR3aa: CASSSVGTGGTDTQYF

v_gene: TRBV5-6
len: 14
d_gene: .
j_gene: TRBJ1-1
CDR3aa: CASSFGGSTSEAFF

v_gene: TRBV5-6
len: 15
d_gene: .
j_gene: TRBJ2-2
CDR3aa: CASSLYTPETGELFF

v_gene: TRBV25-1
len: 15
d_gene: .
j_gene: TRBJ1-2
CDR3aa: CASSGGRRVNYGYTF

v_gene: TRBV27
len: 13
d_gene: .
j_gene: TRBJ2-1
CDR3aa: CASSLWVTGKQFF

v_gene: TRBV4-1
len: 11
d_gene: .
j_gene: TRBJ2-7
CDR3aa: CASSQGNEQYF

v_gene: TRBV2
len: 15
d_gene: .
j_gene: TRBJ2-5
CDR3aa: CASSPQGMYQETQYF

v_gene: TRBV27
len: 12
d_gene: TRBD1
j_gene: TRBJ1-2
CDR3aa: CASSFPGQGPTF

v_gene: TRBV27
len: 16
d_gene: TRBD1
j_gene: TRBJ1-2
CDR3aa: CASSLSTGQGNYGYTF

v_gene: TRBV27
len: 17
d_gene: .
j_gene: TRBJ2-2
CDR3aa: CASSLYFDGINTGELFF

v_gene: TRBV15
len: 14
d_gene: .
j_gene: TRBJ1-2
CDR3aa: CATSRDGGNYGYTF

v_gene: TRBV19
len: 12
d_gene: .
j_gene: TRBJ2-2
CDR3aa: CASTLDTGELFF

v_gene: TRBV7-2
len: 16
d_gene: TRBD1
j_gene: TRBJ1-5
CDR3aa: CASSLMGQRSNQPQHF

v_gene: TRBV5-1
len: 17
d_gene: .
j_gene: TRBJ1-1
CDR3aa: CASSSRKLTGGGTEAFF

v_gene: TRBV5-1
len: 13
d_gene: .
j_gene: TRBJ1-3
CDR3aa: CASRPDSGNTIYF

v_gene: TRBV27
len: 14
d_gene: .
j_gene: TRBJ1-3
CDR3aa: CASSSNSPGDTIYF

v_gene: TRBV19
len: 12
d_gene: TRBD2
j_gene: TRBJ2-1
CDR3aa: CAVLAGGNEQFF

v_gene: TRBV7-8
len: 21
d_gene: .
j_gene: TRBJ2-6
CDR3aa: CASSLDWAGFRVGSGANVLTF

v_gene: TRBV28
len: 14
d_gene: TRBD1
j_gene: TRBJ1-1
CDR3aa: CASSPRQGGIEAFF

v_gene: TRBV6-5
len: 16
d_gene: .
j_gene: TRBJ1-1
CDR3aa: CASSYVRGRRGTEAFF

v_gene: TRBV6-5
len: 13
d_gene: .
j_gene: TRBJ1-4
CDR3aa: CASGVIVSEKLFF

v_gene: TRBV5-8
len: 14
d_gene: .
j_gene: TRBJ2-5
CDR3aa: CASSLGTHQETQYF

v_gene: TRBV5-1
len: 15
d_gene: TRBD1
j_gene: TRBJ2-7
CDR3aa: CASSFDRVSAYEQYF

v_gene: TRBV24-1
len: 13
d_gene: .
j_gene: TRBJ1-1
CDR3aa: CATSDPRRAEAFF

v_gene: TRBV6-6
len: 13
d_gene: TRBD1
j_gene: TRBJ1-5
CDR3aa: CASRDRGLQPQHF

v_gene: TRBV7-9
len: 13
d_gene: .
j_gene: TRBJ1-1
CDR3aa: CASSPGGGTEAFF

v_gene: TRBV6-5
len: 13
d_gene: .
j_gene: TRBJ2-2
CDR3aa: CASSKRYTGELFF

v_gene: TRBV7-9
len: 15
d_gene: TRBD1
j_gene: TRBJ1-3
CDR3aa: CASSAQGFAGNTIYF

v_gene: TRBV12-3/TRBV12-4
len: 13
d_gene: .
j_gene: TRBJ1-2
CDR3aa: CASSFASPYGYTF

v_gene: TRBV2
len: 11
d_gene: .
j_gene: TRBJ2-7
CDR3aa: CARRRGGEQYF